Below, 27 T cell receptor beta chains from the same sample are listed, as sequenced in a study of CD8 T cells in ankylosing spondylitis. TCRdb re-called the 5' RACE reads with MiXCR, one entry per CDR3 protein. The sample includes about 210,000 distinct CDR3 sequences, approximately 8.4% of them seen just once. The specimen sequenced was blood, either unsorted or a sorted T cell fraction (not recorded which). The receptors stem from a female donor with ankylosing spondylitis or in good health (not recorded which).

This clonotype was counted ten times or more. V is TRBV3-1 and J is TRBJ2-4; D is undetermined. This CDR3 spans 17 amino acids. V was clipped by 0 bases and J by 0 bases, with 12 bases between them. Germline lookup yields CDR1 LGHDT and CDR2 YNNKEL (reference sequence). CDR3 sequence: CASSQEVVPRAKNIQYF. Here the CDR3 DNA reads TGTGCCAGCAGCCAAGAAGTAGTCCCGCGAGCCAAAAACATTCAGTACTTC.

This clonotype was recorded many times. The V call is TRBV12-3 or TRBV12-4, the J call TRBJ2-3; D is uncertain. This CDR3 spans 13 amino acids. V dropped 7 bases and J dropped 0 bases, with 8 bases sitting between them. CDR3 nucleotides: TGTGCCAGCACCCTAGGGAGCACAGATACGCAGTATTTT. This encodes CASTLGSTDTQYF.

This clonotype was found many times. This chain connects TRBV4-3 to TRBJ2-3; TRBD2 matches at 7 bases. CDR1 LGHNA and CDR2 YSLEER come from the germline V gene. V shed 0 bases, J shed 2 bases, and the junction held 8 bases outside the gene matches. The CDR3 has 17 residues. In DNA form, the CDR3 reads TGCGCCAGCAGCCAAGATTTGGGGACTATACCCACAGATACGCAGTATTTT. Amino acids: CASSQDLGTIPTDTQYF.

This clonotype occurred many times. The CDR3 DNA reads TGTGCCAGCAGGTCCGGGGGCCCTGAAGCTTTCTTT. Protein sequence: CASRSGGPEAFF. V is TRBV6-6 and J is TRBJ1-1; possibly TRBD1 for D (6 bases). The CDR3 has 12 residues. Germline V lookup: CDR1 MNHNY, CDR2 SVGAGI (reference sequence). Trimming pared 6 bases from V and 6 bases from J, leaving 11 bases between.

This clonotype was seen many times. The chain couples TRBV10-3 to TRBJ2-5; no reliable D call. CDR3 length: 12 amino acids. Germline-derived CDR1 and CDR2 are ENHRY and SYGVKD. Trimming cost V 1 base and J 4 bases, with 4 bases left between them. The CDR3 region is CAISELGETQYF. Here the CDR3 DNA reads TGTGCCATCAGTGAGTTGGGAGAGACCCAGTACTTC.

This clonotype was detected ten times or more. CDR3 protein: CASSVAGGLTYEQYF. The CDR3 region has the DNA TGTGCCAGCAGCGTAGCGGGAGGCCTCACCTACGAGCAGTACTTC. The chain recombines TRBV9 with TRBJ2-7; 7 nucleotides agree with TRBD2. Germline CDR1 SGDLS, CDR2 YYNGEE. The CDR3 has 15 residues. Trimming cost V 0 bases and J 2 bases; bases outside gene matches: 5.

The rearrangement joins TRBV2 to TRBJ2-3; 10 bases fit TRBD2. The J segment lost 2 bases and the V segment lost 8 bases, leaving 16 bases of the junction unmatched. This CDR3 region has 18 residues. CDR1 is SNHLY, CDR2 FYNNEI, per germline. This CDR3 reads CASCRDLLSGRFTDTQYF. CDR3 coding DNA: TGTGCCAGCTGTCGAGACCTTCTTAGCGGGAGGTTCACAGATACGCAGTATTTT.

This clonotype has a count of ten or more. The chain combines TRBV29-1 with TRBJ2-1; tentatively, D is TRBD2 (6 bases). The CDR3 runs 16 residues. Germline V CDR1 and CDR2: SQVTM, ANQGSEA. V lost 5 bases and J lost 5, with 22 bases in between. CDR3 protein: CSVWAPLSRGNNEQFF. The CDR3 nucleotides read TGCAGCGTTTGGGCCCCCCTTTCGCGGGGAAACAATGAGCAGTTCTTC.

This clonotype showed up many times. The chain combines TRBV6-1 with TRBJ2-1; D call uncertain. The CDR3 spans 13 residues. V was cut by 7 bases and J by 9 bases, with 16 bases left in between. From germline, CDR1 is MNHNS and CDR2 SASEGT. The CDR3 loop reads CASTATRRSEQFF. CDR3 DNA: TGTGCCAGCACGGCGACTCGTCGGAGTGAGCAGTTCTTC.

Many counts were recorded for this clonotype. The rearrangement uses TRBV6-5 and TRBJ2-2; D uncertain. Trimming removed 3 bases from V and 7 bases from J, with 12 bases in between. The CDR3 consists of 14 residues. The V gene's germline CDR1 is MNHEY and CDR2 SVGAGI. CDR3 amino acids: CASSYRGTGGELFF. The CDR3 DNA reads TGTGCCAGCAGTTATAGAGGAACGGGCGGGGAGCTGTTTTTT.

This clonotype has at least ten counts. This rearrangement joins TRBV7-3 to TRBJ2-7; D may be TRBD1 or TRBD2 (6 bases each). Trimming took 5 bases from V and 4 from J, leaving 15 bases between them. Per germline, CDR1 SGHTA and CDR2 FQGTGA. The CDR3 totals 14 residues. The CDR3 nucleotides are TGTGCCAGCAGCCCACAGGGACTCAGTTACGAGCAGTACTTC. Amino acid sequence: CASSPQGLSYEQYF. The entire variable domain, with the rest obtained from reference TRBV7-3 and TRBJ2-7, is as follows: GAGVSQTPSNKVTEKGKYVELRCDPISGHTALYWYRQSLGQGPEFLIYFQGTGAADDSGLPNDRFFAVRPEGSVSTLKIQRTERGDSAVYLCASSPQGLSYEQYFGPGTRLTVT.

This clonotype was found many times. Here the CDR3 reads CASSESDLRETQYF. The DNA for the CDR3 is TGCGCCAGCAGTGAGTCGGACTTGCGAGAGACCCAGTACTTC. The chain uses TRBV10-1 and TRBJ2-5, with a weak D call TRBD2 (5 bases). This CDR3 is built from 14 residues. Germline-derived CDR1 and CDR2 are WNHNN and SYGVQD (reference sequence). With 0 bases removed from V and 4 bases from J, the gap between germline ends came to 9 bases.

This clonotype was recorded many times. The chain carries TRBV28 and TRBJ2-3, with D perhaps assigned TRBD1 or TRBD2 (6 bases each). Germline V CDR1 and CDR2: MDHEN, SYDVKM. Trimming left V 3 bases short and J 2 bases short, with 18 bases between. The CDR3 totals 17 residues. The CDR3 DNA reads TGTGCCAGCAGTTTCGCGGGGCTTGGGGGCCACACAGATACGCAGTATTTT. Amino acid sequence: CASSFAGLGGHTDTQYF.

The chain carries TRBV19 and TRBJ2-6; D perhaps matches TRBD2 (5 bases). CDR3 size: 17 residues. V gave up 5 bases and J gave up 3 bases, with 17 bases separating them. Germline CDR1 reads LNHDA; CDR2 reads SQIVND (reference sequence). CDR3 protein: CASSWGPGKGGANVLTF. The CDR3 DNA reads TGTGCCAGTAGTTGGGGTCCGGGGAAAGGTGGGGCCAACGTCCTGACTTTC.

This clonotype was counted at least ten times. The chain links TRBV29-1 to TRBJ2-2; D is uncertain. Germline V lookup: CDR1 SQVTM, CDR2 ANQGSEA. The CDR3 contains 15 residues. V was cut by 1 base and J by 0 bases, with 9 bases left in between. CDR3 in amino acids: CSVEVWEANTGELFF. CDR3 DNA sequence: TGCAGCGTTGAAGTGTGGGAAGCGAACACCGGGGAGCTGTTTTTT.

There are many counts of this clonotype. The chain recombines TRBV5-1 with TRBJ2-4; 13 nucleotides line up with TRBD2. Germline V gene sequence: CDR1 SGHRS, CDR2 YFSETQ. CDR3 length: 16 amino acids. Trimming cost V 0 bases and J 8 bases; bases outside gene matches: 5. The CDR3 here is CASSLGTSGRLDIQYF. CDR3 DNA sequence: TGCGCCAGCAGCTTGGGGACTAGCGGGAGATTAGACATTCAGTACTTC. Full variable domain (rest looked up from reference TRBV5-1 and TRBJ2-4): KAGVTQTPRYLIKTRGQQVTLSCSPISGHRSVSWYQQTPGQGLQFLFEYFSETQRNKGNFPGRFSGRQFSNSRSEMNVSTLELGDSALYLCASSLGTSGRLDIQYFGAGTRLSVL.

This clonotype was found many times. DNA for the CDR3: TGTGCCAGCAGCCAAGAAGGGACAGGGGGTTCTGGAAACACCATATATTTT. Translation: CASSQEGTGGSGNTIYF. The genes are TRBV4-2 and TRBJ1-3; 11 nucleotides align to TRBD1. Germline V gene sequence: CDR1 LGHNA, CDR2 YNFKEQ. This CDR3 region has 17 residues. The J segment lost 1 base and the V segment lost 0 bases, leaving 2 bases of the junction unmatched.

This clonotype was seen a few times. The V gene is TRBV28, the J gene TRBJ2-3; possibly TRBD2 for D (5 bases). Germline V gives CDR1 MDHEN, CDR2 SYDVKM. Trimming pared 5 bases from V and 5 bases from J, leaving 17 bases between. This CDR3 has 15 amino acids. Here the CDR3 reads CASSPTLEGGDTQYF. The CDR3 bases are TGTGCCAGCAGTCCCACACTAGAGGGTGGAGATACGCAGTATTTT.

This clonotype appeared many times. J is TRBJ2-2 and V is TRBV4-3, with TRBD1 matching over 9 bases. Germline trimming cut 1 base from V and 4 bases from J; bases unmatched to any gene: 1. This CDR3 comprises 15 residues. From germline, CDR1 is LGHNA and CDR2 YSLEER. The CDR3 DNA reads as TGCGCCAGCAGCCAAGGGACAGGGGTCACCGGGGAGCTGTTTTTT. Protein sequence: CASSQGTGVTGELFF.

There are a few counts of this clonotype. This chain connects TRBV15 to TRBJ1-4; D ambiguous. Trimming left V 3 bases short and J 6 bases short, with 8 bases between. CDR1 is LNHNV and CDR2 is YYDKDF in the germline V gene (reference sequence). The length of the CDR3 is 13 residues. CDR3 nucleotides: TGTGCCACCAGCAGGTCTACTTATGAAAAACTGTTTTTT. Its protein product is CATSRSTYEKLFF.

Comment on this clonotype: This sequence may be a read error, since a much larger clone differs from it by one base. The chain recombines TRBV4-2 with TRBJ2-1; tentative D call: TRBD2 (5 bases). Between the trimmed V and J ends, which lost 0 bases and 6 bases, there was a span of 6 bases. CDR3 length: 13 residues. Per the germline V gene, CDR1 is LGHNA and CDR2 is YNFKEQ. The CDR3 coding sequence is TGTGCCAGCAGCCAAGAGGACTTCAATGAGCAGTTCTTC. Residues: CASSQEDFNEQFF.

This clonotype was counted at least ten times. This chain joins TRBV4-2 and TRBJ1-5, with a weak D call TRBD1 (5 bases). CDR3 length: 13 residues. V shed 2 bases and J shed 6 bases, with 8 bases lying between them. Germline CDR1 reads LGHNA; CDR2 reads YNFKEQ. The CDR3 DNA reads as TGTGCCAGCAGCCAACCCGGGGGTCAGCCCCAGCATTTT. Its translation is CASSQPGGQPQHF.

This clonotype was picked up a small number of times. V usage is TRBV20-1 and J usage is TRBJ2-4, with D possibly TRBD1 on 6 matching bases. CDR1 DFQATT and CDR2 SNEGSKA come from the germline V gene (reference sequence). This CDR3 is 13 amino acids long. V gave up 7 bases and J gave up 1 base, with 11 bases separating them. The CDR3 DNA reads as TGCAGTGTCCCAGGGGCGGCCAAAAACATTCAGTACTTC. It translates to CSVPGAAKNIQYF.

In this sample, this clonotype turned up a few times. This chain joins TRBV18 and TRBJ1-5; 7 nucleotides line up with TRBD1. Germline CDR1 reads KGHSH; CDR2 reads LQKENI. CDR3 length: 17 residues. With V trimmed by 3 bases and J by 7 bases, 15 bases remained unmatched. This CDR3 reads CASSPRAGTDYPQPQHF. CDR3 bases: TGTGCCAGCTCACCGCGGGCCGGGACAGACTACCCCCAGCCCCAGCATTTT.

This rearrangement joins TRBV7-6 to TRBJ2-2; D unclear. Germline values: CDR1 SGHVS, CDR2 FNYEAQ. This CDR3 is built from 11 residues. Trimming removed 11 bases at V and 5 bases at J, with 9 bases between. CDR3 sequence reads: CAGEYTGELFF. The CDR3 DNA reads TGTGCCGGCGAATATACCGGGGAGCTGTTTTTT.

Comment on this clonotype: This clone may be a read error of a much larger clone one base away. V and J are TRBV12-3 or TRBV12-4 and TRBJ1-2; no reliable D call. The CDR3 extends over 11 amino acids. CDR3 loop: CASSSDYDYTF. The CDR3 nucleotides are TGTGCCAGCAGCTCCGACTATGACTACACCTTC.

The CDR3 DNA follows: TGCAGCGTCAACAGACCCCTAGCCGAACAGACAGGGTCGGGTACCGGGGAGCTGTTTTTT. The encoded protein is CSVNRPLAEQTGSGTGELFF. This sequence joins TRBV29-1 and TRBJ2-2; TRBD1 agrees at 7 bases. The CDR3 covers 20 residues. After removal of 6 bases from V and 5 bases from J, the junction contained 27 bases not matched to a gene. Per the germline V gene, CDR1 is SQVTM and CDR2 is ANQGSEA.